This T cell receptor beta chain was found in a study of blood T cell repertoires in COVID-19. Whole-study context: T cells, B-cell-depleted T cells, or PBMCs provided the cDNA or gDNA that served as material.

A single count supports this clone. Assay: immunoSEQ multiplex PCR; the TCRdb copy retains only in-frame clones and omits some. Here the sample spans roughly 200,000 clones, around 82% being singletons. Sequencing used peripheral blood. This sequence was found in a man aged 50 or older with active or convalescent COVID-19.

CDR3 protein: CAISEGGWATEAFF. CDR3 in DNA: TGTGCCATCAGTGAAGGAGGGTGGGCCACTGAAGCTTTCTTT. The chain is built from TRBV10-3 and TRBJ1-1; no clear D gene. Germline CDR1 reads ENHRY; CDR2 reads SYGVKD. V lost 3 bases and J 4 bases, leaving 12 bases between the germline ends. The CDR3 contains 14 residues.